These 22 T cell receptor beta chains share one sample of origin, sequenced in a study of shared clonotypes between healthy human individuals (TCRdb year 2020). The method was the immunoSEQ multiplex PCR assay. This is the immuneACCESS table as TCRdb keeps it, with only in-frame sequences that have V and J called. A part of the clones is gone; compared with another copy, unresolved V genes explain less than half, and the rest is unexplained. The sample table contains more than 550,000 clones; only one count was recorded for around 77% of them. The ten biggest clones cover approximately 2% of the sample. Material for sequencing was memory CD4+ T cells sorted from blood. The cell subset or site label corresponds to: CD45RA-negative fraction. The receptors here all came from a woman in her twenties or thirties in good health.

The rearrangement joins TRBV4-1 to TRBJ2-7; 10 positions match TRBD1. The CDR3 sequence is 15 residues long. CDR1 is MGHRA and CDR2 is YSYEKL in the germline V gene. The ends lost 4 bases at V and 2 bases at J; junction bases unmatched: 5. In nucleotides, the CDR3 is TGCGCCAGCAGCCCGGGACAGGGGCGAACCTACGAGCAGTACTTC. This codes for CASSPGQGRTYEQYF.

The chain recombines TRBV5-8 with TRBJ2-7; TRBD1 is a possible D gene (5 bases). Per the germline V gene, CDR1 is SGHTS and CDR2 is YDEGEE. CDR3 length: 17 residues. The germline V and J ends were trimmed by 2 bases and 0 bases, with 18 bases remaining between them. The CDR3 DNA sequence: TGTGCCAGCAGCTTAACCTGGACACCCCGTGGCTCCTACGAGCAGTACTTC. It is translated as CASSLTWTPRGSYEQYF.

The V call is TRBV20-1, the J call TRBJ1-4; no firm D call. CDR3 length: 11 amino acids. The germline CDR1 and CDR2 sequences are DFQATT and SNEGSKA (reference sequence). Trimming removed 1 base at V and 7 bases at J, with 4 bases between. The CDR3 region is CSARASEKLFF. As DNA, the CDR3 is TGCAGTGCTAGAGCGAGTGAAAAACTGTTTTTT.

The rearrangement joins TRBV6-1 to TRBJ1-2; 10 nucleotides agree with TRBD1. Looked up from germline, CDR1 is MNHNS and CDR2 is SASEGT. Losses at the gene ends were 1 base for V and 4 bases for J; bases not matched to a gene: 12. The CDR3 is made up of 18 amino acids. CDR3 residues: CASSEGPVTGGSGYGYTF. The DNA for the CDR3 is TGTGCCAGCAGTGAAGGCCCCGTGACAGGGGGCTCCGGCTATGGCTACACCTTC.

The table lists this clone with a few counts. The rearrangement uses TRBV6-1 and TRBJ1-2; D ambiguous. V was shortened by 6 bases and J by 2 bases, with 16 bases between the two germline ends. Germline assignment: CDR1 MNHNS and CDR2 SASEGT. The CDR3 spans 15 residues. CDR3 coding DNA: TGTGCCAGCAGCCCCGGACGGTATGGCAACTATGGCTACACCTTC. This codes for CASSPGRYGNYGYTF.

V is TRBV5-6 and J is TRBJ2-5; D may be TRBD2 (5 bases). The ends were cut back, 1 base at V and 2 bases at J, with 18 bases in the middle. CDR3 length equals 17 residues. CDR1 is SGHDT and CDR2 is YYEEEE in the germline V gene. The CDR3, as DNA: TGTGCCAGCAGCTTGAACACACTAGGTGGAAAACAAGAGACCCAGTACTTC. Its protein product is CASSLNTLGGKQETQYF.

CDR3 sequence (DNA): TGTGCCAGCAGCTCCCCCGAACAGCCCTACACCTTC. Residues: CASSSPEQPYTF. The chain employs TRBV27 and TRBJ1-2; D gene ambiguous. V was shortened by 6 bases and J by 10 bases, with 15 bases between the two germline ends. The CDR3 consists of 12 residues. In germline, CDR1 is MNHEY, CDR2 SMNVEV (reference sequence).

The V call is TRBV18, the J call TRBJ2-1, with TRBD2 matching over 9 bases. Germline loops: CDR1 KGHSH, CDR2 LQKENI. The CDR3 totals 16 residues. The trim removed 1 base at V and 9 bases at J, leaving 10 bases unmatched. The CDR3 DNA sequence: TGTGCCAGCTCACCACTCGGGACTAGCAGGGAGGGTGAGCAGTTCTTC. It encodes CASSPLGTSREGEQFF.

This chain uses TRBV19 with TRBJ2-4, with D tentatively TRBD2 (5 bases). Germline V lookup: CDR1 LNHDA, CDR2 SQIVND (reference sequence). The CDR3 loop spans 14 amino acids. Trimming took 6 bases from V and 6 from J, leaving 15 bases between them. The CDR3 is CASSPLSGLNIQYF. The CDR3 nucleotides read TGTGCCAGTAGCCCTTTGAGCGGCCTAAACATTCAGTACTTC.

V usage is TRBV28 and J usage is TRBJ2-7; 10 bases agree with TRBD2. The length of the CDR3 is 15 residues. Germline V gives CDR1 MDHEN, CDR2 SYDVKM. Trimming removed 5 bases from V and 5 bases from J; junction bases left unmatched: 9. The CDR3 coding sequence is TGTGCCAGCAGTGAAAGGCCTAGCGGGAGCGACGAGCAGTACTTC. Encoded protein: CASSERPSGSDEQYF.

The V call is TRBV2, the J call TRBJ2-1; D call uncertain. Trimming pared 2 bases from V and 7 bases from J, leaving 18 bases between. Germline CDR1 and CDR2: SNHLY and FYNNEI. This CDR3 contains 16 residues. CDR3: CASSEQVLTIGNEQFF. The CDR3 nucleotides read TGTGCCAGCAGTGAACAAGTTCTAACTATCGGGAATGAGCAGTTCTTC.

The chain recombines TRBV5-1 with TRBJ1-4, with D unresolved. V shed 2 bases and J shed 8 bases, with 10 bases lying between them. The length of the CDR3 is 13 residues. Germline V gene lookup returns CDR1 SGHRS and CDR2 YFSETQ. The CDR3 loop reads CASSLWEGEKLFF. The CDR3 DNA reads TGCGCCAGCAGCTTATGGGAAGGGGAAAAACTGTTTTTT.

This clone was observed once. The chain uses TRBV2 and TRBJ1-2; no clear D. CDR1 and CDR2 (germline): SNHLY, FYNNEI. Trimming pared 6 bases from V and 2 bases from J, leaving 10 bases between. This CDR3 region has 13 residues. The CDR3 spells CASSRDKNYGYTF. The CDR3 DNA sequence: TGTGCCAGCAGCCGCGACAAGAACTATGGCTACACCTTC.

The chain links TRBV6-6 to TRBJ1-4, with 8 bases aligning to TRBD1. Germline CDR1 MNHNY, CDR2 SVGAGI (reference sequence). The CDR3 totals 14 residues. The trim removed 7 bases at V and 5 bases at J, leaving 6 bases unmatched. DNA of the CDR3: TGTGCCAGCAACGACAGGACAGGGAATGAAAAACTGTTTTTT. Translated, it gives CASNDRTGNEKLFF.

This chain connects TRBV9 to TRBJ2-1; no firm D call. Germline CDR1 and CDR2: SGDLS and YYNGEE. The CDR3 consists of 15 residues. Deletions cut 4 bases from V and 5 bases from J, with 16 bases between. CDR3 DNA sequence: TGTGCCAGCAGCCCCCCCCTGGGATCACACAATGAGCAGTTCTTC. Translation: CASSPPLGSHNEQFF.

The genes are TRBV2 and TRBJ1-1; D uncertain. The germline CDR1 and CDR2 sequences are SNHLY and FYNNEI. There are 14 residues in the CDR3. V shed 5 bases and J shed 0 bases, with 10 bases lying between them. The DNA of the CDR3 is TGTGCCAGCAGTCCCACCCGGATGAACACTGAAGCTTTCTTT. Translated, it gives CASSPTRMNTEAFF.

V usage is TRBV6-1 and J usage is TRBJ2-5; D may be TRBD2 (5 bases). The CDR3 runs 15 residues. Germline CDR1 reads MNHNS; CDR2 reads SASEGT. Trimming pared 2 bases from V and 4 bases from J, leaving 14 bases between. For the CDR3, the DNA is TGTGCCAGCAGTGAAATTAATTCGGGATTAGAGACCCAGTACTTC. It yields the protein CASSEINSGLETQYF.

There are a few counts of this clone. The junction departs from germline at one end; a sequencing error may be responsible. The rearrangement links TRBV13 to TRBJ2-7, with TRBD2 matching over 7 bases. The CDR3 spans 17 residues. Germline lookup yields CDR1 PRHDT and CDR2 FYEKMQ (reference sequence). The CDR3 coding sequence is TGTGCCACCAGCATGTCAGGCTGGCGGGGGAAGACCTACGAGCAGTACTTC. Its protein is CATSMSGWRGKTYEQYF.

The CDR3: CASSQESPGALFGTGELFF. DNA of the CDR3: TGCGCCAGCAGCCAAGAGTCCCCGGGGGCCCTGTTTGGGACCGGGGAGCTGTTTTTT. The chain combines TRBV4-1 with TRBJ2-2; D tentatively fits TRBD1 or TRBD2 (6 bases each). The CDR3 loop spans 19 amino acids. CDR1 is MGHRA, CDR2 YSYEKL, per germline. Trimming removed 0 bases at V and 5 bases at J, with 22 bases between.

This clone has more than one count but fewer than ten. This chain connects TRBV5-4 to TRBJ2-2; 7 positions match TRBD1. Unmatched junction bases numbered 6, after V lost 4 bases and J lost 0 bases. In germline, CDR1 is SGHNT, CDR2 YYREEE (reference sequence). The CDR3 consists of 16 residues. The CDR3 reads CASSIRTGANTGELFF. As DNA, the CDR3 is TGTGCCAGCAGCATACGGACAGGAGCGAACACCGGGGAGCTGTTTTTT.

The chain carries TRBV10-3 and TRBJ2-1, with TRBD2 identical over 10 bases. Germline V gives CDR1 ENHRY, CDR2 SYGVKD. The CDR3 is 15 residues long. V gave up 0 bases and J gave up 10 bases; unmatched junction bases: 6. CDR3 sequence reads: CAISESTSGVEEQFF. In DNA, the CDR3 is TGTGCCATCAGTGAGTCTACTAGCGGGGTGGAAGAGCAGTTCTTC.

The table lists this clone with many counts. The chain is built from TRBV2 and TRBJ1-2, with D uncertain. The CDR3 is 13 amino acids. Trimming shortened V by 6 bases and J by 1 base, and 9 bases separated the two germline ends. The germline gives CDR1 SNHLY, CDR2 FYNNEI. The CDR3 loop is CASSGMSNYGYTF. The CDR3 nucleotides read TGTGCCAGCAGCGGAATGAGTAACTATGGCTACACCTTC.